The clone carrying this TCR beta chain has a handful of counts. The target antigen is unknown. Time point denoted: sample taken at primary tumor resection. One entry per CDR3 protein, called by TCRdb with MiXCR from the 5' RACE reads. Of fewer than 6,500 distinct CDR3 sequences listed, approximately 24% were seen once; the top ten hold about 10%. The data stem from a study of spatial heterogeneity in lung cancer. Study at large: Detected beta-chain sequences consistently exceeded alpha-chain sequences. TCR transcript counts in tumor regions correlated strongly with a T cell module score from matched bulk RNA-seq. Regarding the study as a whole: Ubiquitous expanded TCR counts tracked ubiquitous nonsynonymous mutations, and regional counts tracked regional ones. Tumor mutation count correlated with how many alpha and beta TCRs expanded intratumorally.

The sample consisted of lung tumor tissue, taken at surgery. This TCR came from a male donor with early-stage non-small cell lung cancer.

CDR3 amino acids: CASSSSNYGYTF. DNA for the CDR3: TGTGCCAGCAGCTCATCAAACTATGGCTACACCTTC. This chain connects TRBV7-9 to TRBJ1-2; D ambiguous. V was trimmed by 4 bases and J by 2 bases, leaving 5 bases between them. The CDR3 consists of 12 residues. From germline, CDR1 is SEHNR and CDR2 FQNEAQ (reference sequence).